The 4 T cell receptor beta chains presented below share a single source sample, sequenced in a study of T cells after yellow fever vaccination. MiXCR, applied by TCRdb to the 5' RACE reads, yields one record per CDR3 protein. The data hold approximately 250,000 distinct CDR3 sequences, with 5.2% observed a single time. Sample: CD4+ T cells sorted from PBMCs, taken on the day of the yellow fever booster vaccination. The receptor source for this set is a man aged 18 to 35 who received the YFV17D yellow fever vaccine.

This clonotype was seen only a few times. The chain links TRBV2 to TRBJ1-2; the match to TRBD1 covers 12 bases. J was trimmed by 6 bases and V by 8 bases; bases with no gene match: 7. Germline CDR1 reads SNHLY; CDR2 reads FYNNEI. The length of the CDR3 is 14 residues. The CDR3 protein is CASSRDRGPDGYTF. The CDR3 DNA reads TGTGCCAGCTCAAGGGACAGGGGGCCGGATGGCTACACCTTC.

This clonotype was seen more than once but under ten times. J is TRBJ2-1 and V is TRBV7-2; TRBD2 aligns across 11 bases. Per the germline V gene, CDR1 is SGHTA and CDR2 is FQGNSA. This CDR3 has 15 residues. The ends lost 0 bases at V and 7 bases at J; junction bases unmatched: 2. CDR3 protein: CASSLAGLAANEQFF. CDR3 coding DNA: TGTGCCAGCAGCTTAGCGGGACTAGCGGCTAATGAGCAGTTCTTC.

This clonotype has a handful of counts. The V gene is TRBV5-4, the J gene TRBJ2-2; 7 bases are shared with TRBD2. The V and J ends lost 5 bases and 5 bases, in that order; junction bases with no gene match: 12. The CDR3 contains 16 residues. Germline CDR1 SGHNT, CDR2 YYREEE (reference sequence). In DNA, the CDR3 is TGTGCCAGCAGGTCGGATGGGAGGGGAAGGACCGGGGAGCTGTTTTTT. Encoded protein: CASRSDGRGRTGELFF.

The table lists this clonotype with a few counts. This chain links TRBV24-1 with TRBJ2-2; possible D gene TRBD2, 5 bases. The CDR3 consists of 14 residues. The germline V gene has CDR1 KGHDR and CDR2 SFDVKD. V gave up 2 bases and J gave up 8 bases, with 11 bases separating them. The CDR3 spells CATSDSGLSGELFF. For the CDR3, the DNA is TGTGCCACCAGTGATTCCGGACTCTCGGGGGAGCTGTTTTTT.